The T cell receptor beta chain described here comes from a study of blood T cells in healthy people across ages. Each donor was a healthy Caucasian individual from Russia, aged about 6 to 95. This clonotype was seen a handful of times. The CDR3 spans 16 residues. CDR1 is LGHNA, CDR2 YSLEER, per germline. Trimming left V 4 bases short and J 4 bases short, with 17 bases between. Primed by a sample-barcoded 5' primer and a J-beta primer mix, a second PCR proceeded for about 6 to 11 cycles. Each CDR3 protein gets one entry after TCRdb re-called the 5' RACE reads with MiXCR. This sample has around 1,000,000 distinct CDR3 sequences; approximately 25% occur once, and the top ten carry about 0.69%. These data also featured in a second study, about T cells of mothers and their children. This second study says: An overlap that was slightly higher, though non-significant, was seen in related mother-child pairs versus unrelated pairs. Evidence of persistent microchimeric T cell clones was absent.

The V gene is TRBV4-3, the J gene TRBJ2-1; D may be TRBD2 (5 bases). Sequencing used blood. The sequence was collected from a girl aged 2 to 10 in good health. The CDR3 coding sequence is TGCGCCAGCAGCCGGGTCGACCAGCGGTTTTACAATGAGCAGTTCTTC. Protein product: CASSRVDQRFYNEQFF.